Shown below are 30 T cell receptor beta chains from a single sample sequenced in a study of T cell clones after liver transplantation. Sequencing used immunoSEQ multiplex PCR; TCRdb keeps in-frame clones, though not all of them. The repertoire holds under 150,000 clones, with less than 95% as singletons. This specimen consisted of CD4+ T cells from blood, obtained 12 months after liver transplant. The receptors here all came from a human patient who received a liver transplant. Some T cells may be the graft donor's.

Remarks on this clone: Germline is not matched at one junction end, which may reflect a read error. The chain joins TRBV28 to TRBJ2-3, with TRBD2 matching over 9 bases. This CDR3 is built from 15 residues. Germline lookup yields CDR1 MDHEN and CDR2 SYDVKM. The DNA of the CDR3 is TGTGCCAGCAGTTTCCCCGGGGTAGCGGGAGATAGGCAGTATTTT. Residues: CASSFPGVAGDRQYF.

CDR3 amino acids: CASSFRHSSYNEQFF. In DNA form, the CDR3 reads TGTGCCAGCAGTTTTCGACATAGCTCCTACAATGAGCAGTTCTTC. The chain carries TRBV5-8 and TRBJ2-1; no clear D gene. Trimming stripped 5 bases from V and 0 bases from J, with 12 bases between. CDR1 and CDR2 (germline): SGHTS, YDEGEE. The CDR3 covers 15 residues.

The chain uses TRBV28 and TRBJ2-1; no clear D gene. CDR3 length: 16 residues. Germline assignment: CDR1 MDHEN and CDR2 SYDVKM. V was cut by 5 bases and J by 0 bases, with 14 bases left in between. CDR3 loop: CASSHLLRSSYNEQFF. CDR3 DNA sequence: TGTGCCAGCAGTCACCTACTAAGGAGCTCCTACAATGAGCAGTTCTTC. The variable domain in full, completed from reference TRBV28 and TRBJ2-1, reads DVKVTQSSRYLVKRTGEKVFLECVQDMDHENMFWYRQDPGLGLRLIYFSYDVKMKEKGDIPEGYSVSREKKERFSLILESASTNQTSMYLCASSHLLRSSYNEQFFGPGTRLTVL.

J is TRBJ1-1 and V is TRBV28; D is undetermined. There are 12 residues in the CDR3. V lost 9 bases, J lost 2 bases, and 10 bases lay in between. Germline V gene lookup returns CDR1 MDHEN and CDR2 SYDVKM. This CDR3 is CASLHRNTEAFF. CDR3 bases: TGTGCCAGTTTACACCGAAACACTGAAGCTTTCTTT.

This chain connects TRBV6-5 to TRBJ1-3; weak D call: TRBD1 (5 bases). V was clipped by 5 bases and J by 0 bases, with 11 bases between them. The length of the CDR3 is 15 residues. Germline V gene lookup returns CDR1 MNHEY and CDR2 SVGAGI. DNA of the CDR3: TGTGCCAGCAGTAAGGGGTCCTCCTCTGGAAACACCATATATTTT. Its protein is CASSKGSSSGNTIYF.

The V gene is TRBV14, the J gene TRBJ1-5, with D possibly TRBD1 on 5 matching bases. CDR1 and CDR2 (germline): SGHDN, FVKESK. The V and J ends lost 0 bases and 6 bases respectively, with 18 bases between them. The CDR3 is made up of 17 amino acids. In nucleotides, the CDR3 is TGTGCCAGCAGCCAAGACAGGGCGACAGTTTCTCGTCAGCCCCAGCATTTT. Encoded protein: CASSQDRATVSRQPQHF.

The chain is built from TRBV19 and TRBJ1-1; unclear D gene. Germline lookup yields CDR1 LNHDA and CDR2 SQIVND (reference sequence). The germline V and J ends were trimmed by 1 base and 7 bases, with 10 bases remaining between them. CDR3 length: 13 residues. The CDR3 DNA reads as TGTGCCAGTAGTATAGTGTCCCGCCGTGAAGCTTTCTTT. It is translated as CASSIVSRREAFF.

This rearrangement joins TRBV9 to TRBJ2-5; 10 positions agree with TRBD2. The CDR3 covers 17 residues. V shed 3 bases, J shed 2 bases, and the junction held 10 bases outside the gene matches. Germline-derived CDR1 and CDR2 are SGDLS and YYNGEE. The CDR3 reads CASSDPAGGGQQETQYF. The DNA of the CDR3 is TGTGCCAGCAGCGACCCAGCGGGAGGGGGGCAGCAAGAGACCCAGTACTTC. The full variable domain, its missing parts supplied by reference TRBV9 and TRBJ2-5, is DSGVTQTPKHLITATGQRVTLRCSPRSGDLSVYWYQQSLDQGLQFLIQYYNGEERAKGNILERFSAQQFPDLHSELNLSSLELGDSALYFCASSDPAGGGQQETQYFGPGTRLLVL.

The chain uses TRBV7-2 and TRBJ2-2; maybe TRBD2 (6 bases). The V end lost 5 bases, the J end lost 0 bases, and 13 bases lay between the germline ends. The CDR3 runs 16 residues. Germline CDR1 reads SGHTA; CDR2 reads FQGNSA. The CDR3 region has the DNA TGTGCCAGCAGCACCGTGGGCGGGGCGAACACCGGGGAGCTGTTTTTT. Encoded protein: CASSTVGGANTGELFF.

The chain's CDR3 is CAWRTGDREQYF. CDR3 in DNA: TGTGCCTGGCGGACAGGGGATCGGGAGCAGTACTTC. This chain links TRBV30 with TRBJ2-7, with 9 bases lining up with TRBD1. J was trimmed by 7 bases and V by 5 bases; bases with no gene match: 6. The CDR3 consists of 12 residues. Germline values: CDR1 GTSNPN, CDR2 SVGIG (reference sequence).

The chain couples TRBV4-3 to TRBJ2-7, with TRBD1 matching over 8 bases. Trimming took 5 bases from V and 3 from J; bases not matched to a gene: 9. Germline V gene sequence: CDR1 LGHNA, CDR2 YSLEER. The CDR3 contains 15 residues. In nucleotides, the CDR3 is TGCGCCAGCAGCTCTCAACCCGGGACAGGCTACGAGCAGTACTTC. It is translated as CASSSQPGTGYEQYF.

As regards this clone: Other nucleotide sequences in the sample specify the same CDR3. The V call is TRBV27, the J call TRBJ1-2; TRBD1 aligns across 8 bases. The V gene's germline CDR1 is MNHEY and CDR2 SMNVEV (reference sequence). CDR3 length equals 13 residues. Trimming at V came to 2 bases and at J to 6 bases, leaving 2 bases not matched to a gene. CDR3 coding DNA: TGTGCCAGCAGTTTACGGACAGGGAATGGCTACACCTTC. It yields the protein CASSLRTGNGYTF.

CDR3 in amino acids: CASSQVQGIQPQHF. CDR3 nucleotide sequence: TGCGCCAGCAGCCAAGTACAGGGAATTCAGCCCCAGCATTTT. The J gene is TRBJ1-5, the V gene TRBV4-1, with a tentative D call TRBD1 (6 bases). Germline-derived CDR1 and CDR2 are MGHRA and YSYEKL. The CDR3 covers 14 residues. Trimming shortened V by 1 base and J by 6 bases, and 10 bases separated the two germline ends.

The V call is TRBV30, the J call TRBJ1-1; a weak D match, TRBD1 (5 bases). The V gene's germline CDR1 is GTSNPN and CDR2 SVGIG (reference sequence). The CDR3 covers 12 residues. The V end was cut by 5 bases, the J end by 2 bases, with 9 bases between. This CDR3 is CAWRQFNTEAFF. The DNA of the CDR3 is TGTGCCTGGCGACAGTTTAACACTGAAGCTTTCTTT.

The CDR3 loop reads CASTRDRGNEQFF. In DNA, the CDR3 is TGTGCCAGCACCCGGGACAGGGGCAATGAGCAGTTCTTC. The gene calls are TRBV5-6 and TRBJ2-1; 10 nucleotides agree with TRBD1. CDR3 length: 13 amino acids. Per germline, CDR1 SGHDT and CDR2 YYEEEE. Trimming cost V 6 bases and J 6 bases; bases outside gene matches: 3.

This chain's CDR3 is CASSILSRGGYEQYF. In nucleotides, the CDR3 is TGTGCCAGTAGTATCTTATCCAGGGGAGGGTACGAGCAGTACTTC. The gene calls are TRBV19 and TRBJ2-7; a weak D match, TRBD2 (7 bases). The CDR3 has 15 amino acids. Between the trimmed V and J ends, which lost 3 bases and 4 bases, there was a span of 16 bases. Per germline, CDR1 LNHDA and CDR2 SQIVND (reference sequence).

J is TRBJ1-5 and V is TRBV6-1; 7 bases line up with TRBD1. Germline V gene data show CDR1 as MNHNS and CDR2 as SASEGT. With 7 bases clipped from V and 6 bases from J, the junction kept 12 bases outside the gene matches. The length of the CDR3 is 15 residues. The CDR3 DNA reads TGTGCCAGCACCGGAAGGGACAGAAGCGCTCAGCCCCAGCATTTT. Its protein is CASTGRDRSAQPQHF.

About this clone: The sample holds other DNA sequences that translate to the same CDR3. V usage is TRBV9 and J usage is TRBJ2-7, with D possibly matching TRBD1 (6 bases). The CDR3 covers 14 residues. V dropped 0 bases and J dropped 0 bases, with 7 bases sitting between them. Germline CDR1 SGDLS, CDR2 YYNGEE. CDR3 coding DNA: TGTGCCAGCAGCGTAGTGGGGGCCTCCTACGAGCAGTACTTC. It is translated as CASSVVGASYEQYF.

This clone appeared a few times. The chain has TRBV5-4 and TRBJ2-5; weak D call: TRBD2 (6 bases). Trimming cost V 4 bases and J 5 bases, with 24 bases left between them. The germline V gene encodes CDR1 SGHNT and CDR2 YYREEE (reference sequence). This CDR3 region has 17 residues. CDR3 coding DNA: TGTGCCAGCAGCCCTGGAGGGCGCATAGGGGCCGGTGAGACCCAGTACTTC. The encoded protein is CASSPGGRIGAGETQYF.

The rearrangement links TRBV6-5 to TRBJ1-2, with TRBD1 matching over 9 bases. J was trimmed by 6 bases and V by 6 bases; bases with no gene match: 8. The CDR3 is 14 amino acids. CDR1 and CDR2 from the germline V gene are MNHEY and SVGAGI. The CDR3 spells CASRKQGARNGYTF. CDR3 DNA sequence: TGTGCCAGCAGAAAACAGGGGGCGCGGAATGGCTACACCTTC.

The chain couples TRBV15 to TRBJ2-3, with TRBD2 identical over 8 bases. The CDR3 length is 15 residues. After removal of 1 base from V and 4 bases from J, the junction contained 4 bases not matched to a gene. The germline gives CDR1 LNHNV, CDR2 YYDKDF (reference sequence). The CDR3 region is CATSRGDSGADTQYF. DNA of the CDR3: TGTGCCACCAGCAGAGGTGATAGCGGGGCAGATACGCAGTATTTT.

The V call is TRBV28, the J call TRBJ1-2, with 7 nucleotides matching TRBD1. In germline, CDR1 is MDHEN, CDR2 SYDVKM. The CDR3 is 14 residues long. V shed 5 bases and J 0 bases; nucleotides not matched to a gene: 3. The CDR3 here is CASSAGTANYGYTF. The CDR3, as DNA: TGTGCCAGCAGTGCCGGGACAGCTAACTATGGCTACACCTTC.

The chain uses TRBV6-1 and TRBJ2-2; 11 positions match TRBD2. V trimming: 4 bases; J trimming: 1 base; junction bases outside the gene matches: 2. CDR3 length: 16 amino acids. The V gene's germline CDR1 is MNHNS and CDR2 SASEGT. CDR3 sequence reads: CASSGLAGKNTGELFF. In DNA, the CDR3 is TGTGCCAGCAGTGGACTAGCGGGAAAGAACACCGGGGAGCTGTTTTTT.

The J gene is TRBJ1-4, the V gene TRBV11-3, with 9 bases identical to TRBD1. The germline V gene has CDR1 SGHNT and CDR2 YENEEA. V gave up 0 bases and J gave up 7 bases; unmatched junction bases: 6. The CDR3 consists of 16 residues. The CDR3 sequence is CASSLDFGTGSEKLFF. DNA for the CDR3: TGTGCCAGCAGCTTAGATTTCGGGACAGGGAGTGAAAAACTGTTTTTT.

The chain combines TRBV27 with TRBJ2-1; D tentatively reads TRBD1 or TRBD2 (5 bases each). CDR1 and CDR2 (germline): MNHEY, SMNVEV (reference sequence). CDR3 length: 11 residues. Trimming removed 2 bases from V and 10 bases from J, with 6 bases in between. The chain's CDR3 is CASSLGTEQFF. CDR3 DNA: TGTGCCAGCAGTTTAGGGACCGAGCAGTTCTTC.

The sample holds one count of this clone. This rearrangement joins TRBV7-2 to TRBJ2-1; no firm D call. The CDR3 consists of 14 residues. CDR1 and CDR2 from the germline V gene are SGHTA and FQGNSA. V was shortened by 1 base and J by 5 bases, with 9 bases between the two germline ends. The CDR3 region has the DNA TGTGCCAGCAGCTTAGGGCAGGTCAACAATGAGCAGTTCTTC. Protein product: CASSLGQVNNEQFF.

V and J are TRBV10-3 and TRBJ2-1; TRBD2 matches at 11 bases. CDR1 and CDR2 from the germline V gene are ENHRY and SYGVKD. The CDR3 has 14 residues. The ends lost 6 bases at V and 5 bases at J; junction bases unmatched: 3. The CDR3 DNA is TGTGCCATCAGGCAGACTAGCGGGAACAATGAGCAGTTCTTC. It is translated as CAIRQTSGNNEQFF.

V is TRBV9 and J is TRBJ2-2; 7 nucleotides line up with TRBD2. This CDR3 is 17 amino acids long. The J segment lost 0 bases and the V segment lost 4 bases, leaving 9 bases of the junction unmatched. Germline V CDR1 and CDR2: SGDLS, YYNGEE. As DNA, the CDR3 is TGTGCCAGCAGCCCCCACCCTAGCGGCTCGAACACCGGGGAGCTGTTTTTT. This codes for CASSPHPSGSNTGELFF. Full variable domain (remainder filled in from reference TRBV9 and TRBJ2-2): DSGVTQTPKHLITATGQRVTLRCSPRSGDLSVYWYQQSLDQGLQFLIQYYNGEERAKGNILERFSAQQFPDLHSELNLSSLELGDSALYFCASSPHPSGSNTGELFFGEGSRLTVL.

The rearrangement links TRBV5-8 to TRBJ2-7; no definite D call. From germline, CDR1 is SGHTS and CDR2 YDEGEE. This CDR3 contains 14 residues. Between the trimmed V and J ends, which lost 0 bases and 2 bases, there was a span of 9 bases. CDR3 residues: CASSLAVYTYEQYF. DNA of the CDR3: TGTGCCAGCAGCTTGGCAGTCTATACCTACGAGCAGTACTTC.

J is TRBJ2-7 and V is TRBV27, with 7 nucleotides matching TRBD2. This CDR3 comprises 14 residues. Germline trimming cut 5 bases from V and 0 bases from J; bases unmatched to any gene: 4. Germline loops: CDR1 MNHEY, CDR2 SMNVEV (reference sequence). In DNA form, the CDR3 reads TGTGCCAGCAGTCTCCTAGCGGCCTCCTACGAGCAGTACTTC. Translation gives CASSLLAASYEQYF.